The entry below describes one T cell receptor (beta chain). Libraries were prepared by immunoSEQ multiplex PCR; TCRdb keeps only in-frame clonotypes and omits some of them. The table has tens of thousands of clones, 85% to 90% seen once. The entry originates in a study of control samples from healthy donors and cancer patients. The CDR3 totals 12 residues. Trimming stripped 5 bases from V and 6 bases from J, with 10 bases between. Per germline, CDR1 LNHDA and CDR2 SQIVND (reference sequence). This chain joins TRBV19 and TRBJ1-2; D gene ambiguous. The TCR comes from a woman in her fifties or sixties with colorectal cancer. Source material: PBMCs. The CDR3 sequence: CASSSRHNGYTF. The CDR3, as DNA: TGTGCCAGTAGTTCACGACATAATGGCTACACCTTC.